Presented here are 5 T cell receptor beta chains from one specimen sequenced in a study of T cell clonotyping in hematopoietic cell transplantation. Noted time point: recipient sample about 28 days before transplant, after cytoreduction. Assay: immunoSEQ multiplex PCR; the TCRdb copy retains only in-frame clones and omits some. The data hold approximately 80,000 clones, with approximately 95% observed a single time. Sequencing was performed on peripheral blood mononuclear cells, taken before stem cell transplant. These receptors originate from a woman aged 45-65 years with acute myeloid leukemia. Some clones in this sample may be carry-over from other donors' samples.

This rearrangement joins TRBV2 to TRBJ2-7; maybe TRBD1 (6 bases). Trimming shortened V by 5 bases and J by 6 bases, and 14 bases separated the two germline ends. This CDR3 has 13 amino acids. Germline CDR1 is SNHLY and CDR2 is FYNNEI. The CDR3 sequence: CASSRQVGFEQYF. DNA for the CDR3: TGTGCCAGCAGTAGACAGGTTGGTTTCGAGCAGTACTTC. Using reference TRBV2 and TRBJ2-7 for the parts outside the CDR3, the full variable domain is EPEVTQTPSHQVTQMGQEVILRCVPISNHLYFYWYRQILGQKVEFLVSFYNNEISEKSEIFDDQFSVERPDGSNFTLKIRSTKLEDSAMYFCASSRQVGFEQYFGPGTRLTVT.

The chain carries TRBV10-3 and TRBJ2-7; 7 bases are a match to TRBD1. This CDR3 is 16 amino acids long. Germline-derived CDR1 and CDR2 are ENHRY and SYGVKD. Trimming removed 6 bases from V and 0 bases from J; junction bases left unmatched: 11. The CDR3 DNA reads TGTGCCATCAGGTCCTCGGGACAGACGGACTCCTACGAGCAGTACTTC. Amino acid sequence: CAIRSSGQTDSYEQYF.

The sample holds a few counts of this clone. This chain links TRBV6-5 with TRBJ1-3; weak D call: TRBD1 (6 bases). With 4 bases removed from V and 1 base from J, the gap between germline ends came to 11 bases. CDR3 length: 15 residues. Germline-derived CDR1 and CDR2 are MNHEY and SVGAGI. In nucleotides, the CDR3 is TGTGCCAGCAGTTTATCCGGGACATCTGGAAACACCATATATTTT. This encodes CASSLSGTSGNTIYF.

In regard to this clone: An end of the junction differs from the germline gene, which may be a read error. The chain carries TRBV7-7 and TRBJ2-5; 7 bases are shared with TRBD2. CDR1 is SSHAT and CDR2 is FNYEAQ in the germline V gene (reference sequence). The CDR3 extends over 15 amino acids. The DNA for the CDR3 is TGTGCTAGCAGCGTCACAGCGGGGCGGAAAGAGACCCAGTACTTC. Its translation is CASSVTAGRKETQYF.

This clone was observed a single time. The CDR3 spells CASSAPQGAHTEAFF. The CDR3 DNA sequence: TGTGCCAGCAGCGCGCCTCAGGGGGCCCACACTGAAGCTTTCTTT. The chain employs TRBV9 and TRBJ1-1; 8 bases are a match to TRBD1. Trimming at V came to 3 bases and at J to 3 bases, leaving 7 bases not matched to a gene. The CDR3 is 15 amino acids. Germline V gene sequence: CDR1 SGDLS, CDR2 YYNGEE.